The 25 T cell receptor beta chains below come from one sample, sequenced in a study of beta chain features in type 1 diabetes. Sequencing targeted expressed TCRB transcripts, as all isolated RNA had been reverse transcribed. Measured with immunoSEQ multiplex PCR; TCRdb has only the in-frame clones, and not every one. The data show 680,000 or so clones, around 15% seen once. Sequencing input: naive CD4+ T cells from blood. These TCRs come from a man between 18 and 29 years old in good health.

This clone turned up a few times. The CDR3 sequence: CASRPQGLGTEAFF. For the CDR3, the DNA is TGTGCCAGCAGACCTCAGGGATTGGGCACTGAAGCTTTCTTT. The gene calls are TRBV2 and TRBJ1-1; the D gene is possibly TRBD1 (5 bases). This CDR3 contains 14 residues. Germline CDR1 reads SNHLY; CDR2 reads FYNNEI. Trimming left V 6 bases short and J 4 bases short, with 15 bases between.

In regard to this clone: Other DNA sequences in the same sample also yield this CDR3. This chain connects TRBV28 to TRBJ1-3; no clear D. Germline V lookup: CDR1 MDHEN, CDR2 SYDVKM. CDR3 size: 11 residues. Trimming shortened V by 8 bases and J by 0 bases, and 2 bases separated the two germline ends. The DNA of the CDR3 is TGTGCCAGCTTCTCTGGAAACACCATATATTTT. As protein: CASFSGNTIYF. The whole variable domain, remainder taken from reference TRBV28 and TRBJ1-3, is DVKVTQSSRYLVKRTGEKVFLECVQDMDHENMFWYRQDPGLGLRLIYFSYDVKMKEKGDIPEGYSVSREKKERFSLILESASTNQTSMYLCASFSGNTIYFGEGSWLTVV.

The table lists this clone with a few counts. In nucleotides, the CDR3 is TGTGCCAGCACTAGGGGCACTGAAGCTTTCTTT. Amino acids: CASTRGTEAFF. The chain combines TRBV6-5 with TRBJ1-1; a possible D gene is TRBD1 (5 bases). The CDR3 extends over 11 amino acids. Looked up from germline, CDR1 is MNHEY and CDR2 is SVGAGI. The V end lost 7 bases, the J end lost 4 bases, and 7 bases lay between the germline ends.

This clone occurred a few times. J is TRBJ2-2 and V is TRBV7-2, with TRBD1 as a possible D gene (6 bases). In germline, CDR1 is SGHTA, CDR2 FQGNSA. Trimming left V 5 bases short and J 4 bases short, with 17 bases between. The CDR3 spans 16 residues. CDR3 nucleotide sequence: TGTGCCAGCAGCCTAGTGGGGGCGTCTGGCACCGGGGAGCTGTTTTTT. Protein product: CASSLVGASGTGELFF.

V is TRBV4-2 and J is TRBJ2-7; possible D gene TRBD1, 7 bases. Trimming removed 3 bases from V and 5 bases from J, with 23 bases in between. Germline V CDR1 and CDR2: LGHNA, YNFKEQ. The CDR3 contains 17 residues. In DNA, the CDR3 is TGTGCCAGCAGCCAGGCCTCAGGGGGACTCTCCTCTGACGAGCAGTACTTC. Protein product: CASSQASGGLSSDEQYF.

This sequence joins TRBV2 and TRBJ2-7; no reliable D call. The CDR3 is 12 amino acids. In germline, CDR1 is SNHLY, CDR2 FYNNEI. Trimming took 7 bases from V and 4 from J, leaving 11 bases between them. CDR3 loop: CASIDDNYEQYF. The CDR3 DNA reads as TGTGCCAGCATCGACGACAATTACGAGCAGTACTTC.

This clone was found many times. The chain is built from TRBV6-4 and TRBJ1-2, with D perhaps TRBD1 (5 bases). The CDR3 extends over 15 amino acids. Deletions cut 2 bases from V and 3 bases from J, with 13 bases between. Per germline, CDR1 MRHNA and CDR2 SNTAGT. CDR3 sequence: CASSDGITGYYGYTF. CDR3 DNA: TGTGCCAGCAGTGACGGGATCACAGGCTACTATGGCTACACCTTC.

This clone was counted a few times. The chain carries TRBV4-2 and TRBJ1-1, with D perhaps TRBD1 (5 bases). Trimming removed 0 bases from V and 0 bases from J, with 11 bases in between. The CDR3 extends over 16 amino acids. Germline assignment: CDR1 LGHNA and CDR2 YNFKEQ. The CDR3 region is CASSQDGGFMNTEAFF. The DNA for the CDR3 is TGTGCCAGCAGCCAAGACGGGGGTTTCATGAACACTGAAGCTTTCTTT.

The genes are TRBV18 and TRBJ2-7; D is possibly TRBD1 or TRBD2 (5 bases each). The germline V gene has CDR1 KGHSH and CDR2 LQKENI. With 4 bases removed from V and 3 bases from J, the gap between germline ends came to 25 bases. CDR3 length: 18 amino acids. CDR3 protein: CASSRQQRGAYGIYEQYF. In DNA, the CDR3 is TGTGCCAGCTCACGCCAACAGAGGGGCGCTTATGGTATCTACGAGCAGTACTTC. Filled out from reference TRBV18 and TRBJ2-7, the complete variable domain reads NAGVMQNPRHLVRRRGQEARLRCSPMKGHSHVYWYRQLPEEGLKFMVYLQKENIIDESGMPKERFSAEFPKEGPSILRIQQVVRGDSAAYFCASSRQQRGAYGIYEQYFGPGTRLTVT.

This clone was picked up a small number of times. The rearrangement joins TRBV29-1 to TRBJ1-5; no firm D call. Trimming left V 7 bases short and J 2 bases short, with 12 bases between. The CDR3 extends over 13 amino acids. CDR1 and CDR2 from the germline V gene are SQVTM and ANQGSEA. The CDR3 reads CSAISYGNQPQHF. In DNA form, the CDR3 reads TGCAGCGCTATTTCTTATGGCAATCAGCCCCAGCATTTT. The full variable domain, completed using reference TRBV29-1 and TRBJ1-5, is SAVISQKPSRDICQRGTSLTIQCQVDSQVTMMFWYRQQPGQSLTLIATANQGSEATYESGFVIDKFPISRPNLTFSTLTVSNMSPEDSSIYLCSAISYGNQPQHFGDGTRLSIL.

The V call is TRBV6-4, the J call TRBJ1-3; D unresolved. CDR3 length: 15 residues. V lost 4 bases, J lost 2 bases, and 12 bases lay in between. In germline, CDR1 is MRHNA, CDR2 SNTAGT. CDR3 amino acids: CASSAEAGPGNTIYF. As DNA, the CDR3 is TGTGCCAGCAGTGCCGAAGCAGGACCTGGAAACACCATATATTTT.

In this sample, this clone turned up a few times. CDR3 loop: CASSYGRGEQYF. CDR3 sequence (DNA): TGTGCCAGCAGTTACGGCAGGGGCGAGCAGTACTTC. The chain has TRBV6-5 and TRBJ2-7; weak D call: TRBD1 (6 bases). The CDR3 covers 12 residues. Trimming took 2 bases from V and 6 from J, leaving 8 bases between them. Germline CDR1 MNHEY, CDR2 SVGAGI.

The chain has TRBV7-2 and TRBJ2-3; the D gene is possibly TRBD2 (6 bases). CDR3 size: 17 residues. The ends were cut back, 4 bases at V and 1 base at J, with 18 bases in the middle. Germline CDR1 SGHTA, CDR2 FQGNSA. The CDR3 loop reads CASSSPIPTGGTDTQYF. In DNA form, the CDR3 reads TGTGCCAGCAGCTCCCCTATCCCTACGGGGGGCACAGATACGCAGTATTTT.

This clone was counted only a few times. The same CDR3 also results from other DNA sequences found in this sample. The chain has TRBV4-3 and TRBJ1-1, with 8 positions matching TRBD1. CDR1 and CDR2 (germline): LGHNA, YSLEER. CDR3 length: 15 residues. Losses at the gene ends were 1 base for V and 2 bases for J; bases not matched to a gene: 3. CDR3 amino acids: CASSQAGTGNTEAFF. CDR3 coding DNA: TGCGCCAGCAGCCAAGCGGGGACAGGTAACACTGAAGCTTTCTTT.

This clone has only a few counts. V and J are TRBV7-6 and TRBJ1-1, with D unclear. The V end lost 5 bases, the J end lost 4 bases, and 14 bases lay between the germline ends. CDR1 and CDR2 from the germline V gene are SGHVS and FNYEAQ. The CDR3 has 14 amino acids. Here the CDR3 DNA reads TGTGCCAGCAGCACGTTAGGCAGTCGCACTGAAGCTTTCTTT. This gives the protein CASSTLGSRTEAFF. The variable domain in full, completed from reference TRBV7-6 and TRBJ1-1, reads GAGVSQSPRYKVTKRGQDVALRCDPISGHVSLYWYRQALGQGPEFLTYFNYEAQQDKSGLPNDRFSAERPEGSISTLTIQRTEQRDSAMYRCASSTLGSRTEAFFGQGTRLTVV.

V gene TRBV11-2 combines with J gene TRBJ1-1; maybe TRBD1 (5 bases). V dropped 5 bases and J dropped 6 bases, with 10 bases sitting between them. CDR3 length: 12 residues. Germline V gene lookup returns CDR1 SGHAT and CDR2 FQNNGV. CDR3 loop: CASSPRGAEAFF. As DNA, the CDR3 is TGTGCCAGCAGCCCTAGGGGCGCTGAAGCTTTCTTT.

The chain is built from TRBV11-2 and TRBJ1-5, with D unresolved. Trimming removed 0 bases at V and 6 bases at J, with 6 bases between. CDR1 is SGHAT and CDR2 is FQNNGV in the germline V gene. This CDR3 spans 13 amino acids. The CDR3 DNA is TGTGCCAGCAGCTTAGATTTGGGTCAGCCCCAGCATTTT. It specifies CASSLDLGQPQHF.

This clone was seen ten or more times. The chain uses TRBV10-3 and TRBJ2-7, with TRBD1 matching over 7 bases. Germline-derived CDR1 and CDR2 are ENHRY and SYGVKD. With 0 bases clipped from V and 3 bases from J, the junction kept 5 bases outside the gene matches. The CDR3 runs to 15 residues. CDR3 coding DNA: TGTGCCATCAGTGAGTCTACAGGGGCTATCTACGAGCAGTACTTC. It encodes CAISESTGAIYEQYF.

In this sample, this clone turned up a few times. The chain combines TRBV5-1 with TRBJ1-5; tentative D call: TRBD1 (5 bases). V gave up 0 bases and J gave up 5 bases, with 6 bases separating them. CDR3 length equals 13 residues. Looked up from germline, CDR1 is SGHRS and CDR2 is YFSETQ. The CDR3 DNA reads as TGCGCCAGCAGCTTGGGACAGTATCAGCCCCAGCATTTT. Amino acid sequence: CASSLGQYQPQHF.

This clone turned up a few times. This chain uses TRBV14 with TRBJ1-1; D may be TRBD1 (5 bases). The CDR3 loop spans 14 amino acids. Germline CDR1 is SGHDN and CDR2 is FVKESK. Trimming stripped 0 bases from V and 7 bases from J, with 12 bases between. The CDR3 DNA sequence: TGTGCCAGCAGCCAAGATCGGGGGATGGGTGAAGCTTTCTTT. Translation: CASSQDRGMGEAFF.

CDR3 DNA: TGCGCCAGCAGCTTGGTTGGGACAGATTTGTTTAATTCACCCCTCCACTTT. Translating it yields CASSLVGTDLFNSPLHF. The chain recombines TRBV5-1 with TRBJ1-6; 7 positions agree with TRBD1. This CDR3 contains 17 residues. The V gene end was trimmed by 0 bases and the J gene end by 6 bases; junction bases not matched to a gene: 9. Germline V gives CDR1 SGHRS, CDR2 YFSETQ.

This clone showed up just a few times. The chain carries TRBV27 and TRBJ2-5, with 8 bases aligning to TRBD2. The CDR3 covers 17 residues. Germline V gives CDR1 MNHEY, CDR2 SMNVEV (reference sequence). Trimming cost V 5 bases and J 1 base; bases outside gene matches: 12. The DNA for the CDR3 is TGTGCCAGCAGTCCACTTATTCGACTAGCGACCCAAGAGACCCAGTACTTC. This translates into CASSPLIRLATQETQYF.

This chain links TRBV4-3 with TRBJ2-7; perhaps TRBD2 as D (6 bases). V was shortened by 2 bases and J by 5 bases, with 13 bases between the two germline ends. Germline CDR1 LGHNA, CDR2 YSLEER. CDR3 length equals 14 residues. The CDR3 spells CASSQKERVHEQYF. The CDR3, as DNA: TGCGCCAGCAGCCAAAAGGAGCGGGTCCACGAGCAGTACTTC.

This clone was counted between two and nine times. The CDR3 is CASSTGLLTYEQYF. CDR3 nucleotides: TGTGCCAGCAGCACCGGACTCCTCACCTACGAGCAGTACTTC. The chain links TRBV7-9 to TRBJ2-7; D is perhaps TRBD2 (5 bases). V lost 5 bases, J lost 2 bases, and 13 bases lay in between. The CDR3 sequence is 14 residues long. Germline CDR1 and CDR2: SEHNR and FQNEAQ (reference sequence).

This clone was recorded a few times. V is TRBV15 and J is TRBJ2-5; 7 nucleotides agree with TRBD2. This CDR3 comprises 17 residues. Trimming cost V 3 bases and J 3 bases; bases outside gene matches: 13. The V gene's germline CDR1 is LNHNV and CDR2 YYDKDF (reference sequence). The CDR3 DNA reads TGTGCCACCAGCAGTCGGCGGGAGTGGCTCCTTAAAGAGACCCAGTACTTC. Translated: CATSSRREWLLKETQYF.